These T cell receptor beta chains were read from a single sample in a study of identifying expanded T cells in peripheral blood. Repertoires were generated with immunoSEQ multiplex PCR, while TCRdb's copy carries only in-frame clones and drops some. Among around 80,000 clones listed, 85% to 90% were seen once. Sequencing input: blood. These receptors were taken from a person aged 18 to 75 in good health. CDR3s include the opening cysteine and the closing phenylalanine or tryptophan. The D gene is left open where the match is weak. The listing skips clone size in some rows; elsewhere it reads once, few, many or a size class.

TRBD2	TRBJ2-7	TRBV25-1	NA	CASSASGRLHEQYF	TGTGCCAGCAGTGCTAGCGGGAGGCTTCACGAGCAGTACTTC
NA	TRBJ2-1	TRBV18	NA	CASSSESDEQFF	TGTGCCAGCTCATCGGAGTCGGATGAGCAGTTCTTC
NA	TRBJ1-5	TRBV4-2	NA	CASSQNTNQPQHF	TGTGCCAGCAGCCAAAACACCAATCAGCCCCAGCATTTT
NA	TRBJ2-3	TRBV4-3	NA	CASSHSGGLTDTQYF	TGCGCCAGCAGCCATTCAGGGGGGCTCACAGATACGCAGTATTTT
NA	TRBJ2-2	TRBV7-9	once	CASSPLGGGTGELFF	TGTGCCAGCAGTCCCCTAGGGGGGGGCACCGGGGAGCTGTTTTTT
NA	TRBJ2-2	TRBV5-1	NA	CASSLEVGAGELFF	TGCGCCAGCAGCTTGGAGGTGGGAGCCGGGGAGCTGTTTTTT
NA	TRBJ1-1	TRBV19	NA	CASSIAETEAFF	TGTGCCAGTAGTATCGCGGAAACTGAAGCTTTCTTT
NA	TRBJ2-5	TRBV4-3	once	CASSQEGFQETQYF	TGCGCCAGCAGCCAAGAGGGGTTCCAAGAGACCCAGTACTTC
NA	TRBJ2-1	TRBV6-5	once	CASTWMGRDSNEQFF	TGTGCCAGCACTTGGATGGGCAGGGATTCCAATGAGCAGTTCTTC
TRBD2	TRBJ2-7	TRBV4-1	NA	CASSQDGGLAKDEQYF	TGCGCCAGCAGCCAAGATGGAGGACTAGCGAAGGACGAGCAGTACTTC
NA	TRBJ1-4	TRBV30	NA	CAWSPGPGKLFF	TGTGCCTGGAGTCCGGGACCCGGAAAACTGTTTTTT
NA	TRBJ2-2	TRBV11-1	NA	CASSPGQDETGELFF	TGTGCCAGCAGCCCAGGCCAGGACGAGACCGGGGAGCTGTTTTTT
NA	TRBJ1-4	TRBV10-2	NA	CASSEMGSRGTGLFF	TGCGCCAGCAGTGAAATGGGGAGCAGAGGTACGGGACTGTTTTTT
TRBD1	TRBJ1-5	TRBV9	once	CASSVYRGGVGNQPQHF	TGTGCCAGCAGCGTATACAGGGGAGGCGTAGGCAATCAGCCCCAGCATTTT
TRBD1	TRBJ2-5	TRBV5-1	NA	CARGTDRSYQETQYF	TGCGCCAGGGGGACAGACCGCTCGTACCAAGAGACCCAGTACTTC
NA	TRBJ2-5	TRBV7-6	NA	CASSLAGGMERGTQETQYF	TGTGCCAGCAGCTTAGCTGGCGGGATGGAAAGGGGGACTCAAGAGACCCAGTACTTC
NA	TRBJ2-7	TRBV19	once	CASGGASYEQYF	TGTGCCAGTGGCGGAGCCTCCTACGAGCAGTACTTC
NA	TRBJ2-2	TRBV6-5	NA	CASSRTGFGELFF	TGTGCCAGCAGCCGTACAGGGTTCGGGGAGCTGTTTTTT
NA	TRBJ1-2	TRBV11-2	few	CASSLDLQVHFYTF	TGTGCCAGCAGCTTAGATCTACAGGTCCACTTCTACACCTTC